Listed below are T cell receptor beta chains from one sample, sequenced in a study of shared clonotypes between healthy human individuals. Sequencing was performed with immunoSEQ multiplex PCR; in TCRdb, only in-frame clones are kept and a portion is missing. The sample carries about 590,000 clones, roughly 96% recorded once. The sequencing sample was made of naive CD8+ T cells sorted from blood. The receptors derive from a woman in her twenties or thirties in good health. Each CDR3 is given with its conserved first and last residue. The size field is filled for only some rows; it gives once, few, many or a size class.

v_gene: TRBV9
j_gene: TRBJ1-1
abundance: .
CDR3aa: CASSRTGFTEAFF

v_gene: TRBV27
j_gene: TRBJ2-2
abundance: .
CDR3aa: CASSLTGELFF

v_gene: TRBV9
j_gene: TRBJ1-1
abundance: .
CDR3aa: CASSVAVGVNTEAFF

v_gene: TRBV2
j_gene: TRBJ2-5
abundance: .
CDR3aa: CASSAIAGEETQYF

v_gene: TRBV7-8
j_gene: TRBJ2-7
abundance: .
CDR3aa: CASTTPGGRFEYEQYF

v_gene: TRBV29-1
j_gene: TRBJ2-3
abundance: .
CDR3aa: CSVEDQGAGGWGDTQYF

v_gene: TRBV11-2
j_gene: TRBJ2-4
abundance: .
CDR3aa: CASSLEWGGKNIQYF

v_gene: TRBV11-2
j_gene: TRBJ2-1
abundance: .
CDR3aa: CASRPDLAGEGEHNEQFF

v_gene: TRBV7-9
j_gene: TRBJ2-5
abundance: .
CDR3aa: CASSFVRGRETQYF

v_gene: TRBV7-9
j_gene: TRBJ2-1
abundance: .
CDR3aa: CASSPPTGQGYNEQFF

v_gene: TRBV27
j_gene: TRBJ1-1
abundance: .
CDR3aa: CASSNDGALNTEAFF

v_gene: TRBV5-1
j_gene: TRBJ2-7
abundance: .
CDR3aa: CASSPEMRETYYEQYF

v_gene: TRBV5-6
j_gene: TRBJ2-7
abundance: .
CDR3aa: CASSLRLQLGEQYF

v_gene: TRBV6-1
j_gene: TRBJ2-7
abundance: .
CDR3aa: CASSESGQGQF

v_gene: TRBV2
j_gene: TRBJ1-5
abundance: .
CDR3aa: CASREPGQGGSNQPQHF

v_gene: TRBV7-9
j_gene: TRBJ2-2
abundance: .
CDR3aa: CASSLGRTGELFF

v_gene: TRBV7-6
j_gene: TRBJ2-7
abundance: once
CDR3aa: CASSDERGYEQYF

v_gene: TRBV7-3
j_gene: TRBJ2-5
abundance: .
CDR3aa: CASSARDRGQETQYF

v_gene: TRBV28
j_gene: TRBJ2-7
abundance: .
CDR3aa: CASSRQVPPPYEQYF

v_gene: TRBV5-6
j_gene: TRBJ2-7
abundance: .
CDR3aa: CASSPESSYEQYF

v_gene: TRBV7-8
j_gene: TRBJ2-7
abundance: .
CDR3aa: CASSPQGTLTYEQYF

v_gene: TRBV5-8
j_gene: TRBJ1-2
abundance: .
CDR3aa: CASSLVMSGYTF